These 6 T cell receptor beta chains originate from one sample sequenced in a study of blood T cell repertoires in COVID-19. Measured with immunoSEQ multiplex PCR; TCRdb has only the in-frame clones, and not every one. Here the sample spans about 320,000 clones, approximately 90% being singletons. Material: peripheral blood. All receptors derive from a woman in her twenties or thirties with COVID-19, enrolled during active disease.

This clone was recorded a few times. The chain joins TRBV3-1 (or the pseudogene TRBV3-2) to TRBJ1-4, with a weak D call TRBD1 (6 bases). Trimming left V 4 bases short and J 3 bases short, with 9 bases between. This CDR3 region has 14 residues. Germline V gene lookup returns CDR1 LGHDT and CDR2 YNNKEL (reference sequence). The CDR3 DNA follows: TGTGCCAGCAGCCGAGGACAGCCTAATGAAAAACTGTTTTTT. Protein: CASSRGQPNEKLFF.

This chain joins TRBV3-1 (or the pseudogene TRBV3-2) and TRBJ1-1; D might be TRBD1 (6 bases). The CDR3 loop spans 14 amino acids. Trimming removed 4 bases from V and 2 bases from J, with 11 bases in between. Germline loops: CDR1 LGHDT, CDR2 YNNKEL (reference sequence). CDR3 sequence reads: CASSPDSLNTEAFF. The CDR3 coding sequence is TGTGCCAGCAGCCCGGACAGCTTAAACACTGAAGCTTTCTTT.

This chain uses TRBV21-1 with TRBJ1-5. TRBV21-1 is termed a pseudogene. This CDR3 spans 16 amino acids. The CDR3 nucleotides are TGTGCCAGCAGCAAGGGCGCGGGGGTCACGAATCAGCCCCAGCATTTT. Its protein product is CASSKGAGVTNQPQHF.

This clone was found a few times. The chain has TRBV10-3 and TRBJ1-2; weak D call: TRBD1 (6 bases). The V gene's germline CDR1 is ENHRY and CDR2 SYGVKD. Trimming removed 0 bases at V and 2 bases at J, with 28 bases between. CDR3 length: 21 amino acids. The CDR3 loop reads CAISESALPTGSWGLNYGYTF. CDR3 coding DNA: TGTGCCATCAGTGAGTCGGCGCTCCCAACAGGGTCTTGGGGTCTGAACTATGGCTACACCTTC.

The J gene is TRBJ2-2, the V gene TRBV9; the D gene is possibly TRBD1 (5 bases). Germline assignment: CDR1 SGDLS and CDR2 YYNGEE. The length of the CDR3 is 14 residues. Trimming shortened V by 4 bases and J by 0 bases, and 7 bases separated the two germline ends. CDR3 amino acids: CASSRRANTGELFF. CDR3 in DNA: TGTGCCAGCAGCCGCAGGGCGAACACCGGGGAGCTGTTTTTT.

The chain employs TRBV6-5 and TRBJ1-2; perhaps TRBD1 as D (5 bases). The CDR3 spans 11 residues. Looked up from germline, CDR1 is MNHEY and CDR2 is SVGAGI. V was cut by 4 bases and J by 6 bases, with 6 bases left in between. The CDR3 DNA reads as TGTGCCAGCAGTTCGACAGATGGCTACACCTTC. Its translation: CASSSTDGYTF.